The entry below describes one T cell receptor beta chain. Its antigen remains unidentified. This sample is drawn from a study of T cell repertoires and HLA-DP antigens. About the research overall: In vitro CD4+ alloreactivity was against HeLa-presented HLA-DP.

CDR1 and CDR2 from the germline V gene are ENHRY and SYGVKD. Trimming took 5 bases from V and 6 from J; bases not matched to a gene: 12. This CDR3 is built from 15 residues. Only in-frame clones appear in the TCRdb table, and some are missing; sequencing was by immunoSEQ multiplex PCR. The table has almost 90,000 clones, around nine tenths seen once. The study, taken as a whole, reports: Sorted CD137+ clonality was 0.35 to 0.45 for both alloantigens, versus roughly 0.04 pre-culture. Against one allele, clones undetected before culture averaged roughly 35%; against the other, less than 65%.

The clonotype originates from a man in his forties or fifties in good health and CMV-seronegative. The sequencing sample was made of CD4+ T cells from PBMCs. V and J are TRBV10-3 and TRBJ1-2, with 7 bases that match TRBD1. The CDR3 DNA reads TGTGCCATCAGTCGGACAGGCCTAACTATGGATGGCTACACCTTC. This encodes CAISRTGLTMDGYTF.